A single sample is the source of the 16 T cell receptor beta chains below, sequenced in a study of cytomegalovirus exposure and HLA in healthy donors. The PCR had 60 Vbeta and 13 Jbeta primers. Profiling relied on immunoSEQ multiplex PCR, and the TCRdb table lists in-frame clones only, not all of them. In all, the sample yields about 39,000 clones. The sample consisted of PBMCs. The receptors come from a woman aged 25 to 45 in good health and CMV-seropositive.

The CDR3 reads CAVGKPGSTGELFF. The CDR3 DNA follows: TGTGCCGTTGGTAAACCAGGCAGCACCGGGGAGCTGTTTTTT. The V call is TRBV6-5, the J call TRBJ2-2; D gene unclear. In germline, CDR1 is MNHEY, CDR2 SVGAGI. V lost 11 bases, J lost 4 bases, and 17 bases lay in between. This CDR3 is built from 14 residues.

This sequence joins TRBV5-4 and TRBJ2-3; tentatively, D is TRBD2 (6 bases). CDR1 SGHNT and CDR2 YYREEE come from the germline V gene (reference sequence). There are 14 residues in the CDR3. Deletions cut 4 bases from V and 3 bases from J, with 12 bases between. The CDR3 protein is CASSPGGETDTQYF. Here the CDR3 DNA reads TGTGCCAGCAGCCCCGGAGGGGAGACAGATACGCAGTATTTT.

This chain links TRBV29-1 with TRBJ1-5, with TRBD1 matching over 8 bases. Trimming took 4 bases from V and 7 from J; bases not matched to a gene: 6. CDR3 size: 13 residues. Germline V lookup: CDR1 SQVTM, CDR2 ANQGSEA. This CDR3 reads CSVVWQGAQPQHF. CDR3 bases: TGCAGCGTTGTGTGGCAGGGGGCACAGCCCCAGCATTTT.

J is TRBJ2-7 and V is TRBV28; possible D gene TRBD1, 5 bases. The V and J ends lost 8 bases and 0 bases respectively, with 14 bases between them. CDR1 MDHEN and CDR2 SYDVKM come from the germline V gene. The CDR3 has 14 residues. CDR3 region: CASGAPGTSYEQYF. The DNA of the CDR3 is TGTGCCAGCGGGGCTCCTGGAACCTCCTACGAGCAGTACTTC.

The rearrangement uses TRBV29-1 and TRBJ2-3; TRBD2 might be the D (5 bases). Trimming left V 8 bases short and J 3 bases short, with 9 bases between. Germline V gene lookup returns CDR1 SQVTM and CDR2 ANQGSEA. The CDR3 is made up of 11 amino acids. The CDR3 sequence: CSSRTTDTQYF. The CDR3 region has the DNA TGCAGCTCCCGGACTACAGATACGCAGTATTTT.

The chain joins TRBV29-1 to TRBJ2-7; 11 bases fit TRBD2. The length of the CDR3 is 18 residues. With V trimmed by 0 bases and J by 0 bases, 10 bases remained unmatched. CDR1 and CDR2 (germline): SQVTM, ANQGSEA. In nucleotides, the CDR3 is TGCAGCGTTGAAGACCCTCTAGCGGGGGGCCCCAGCTCCTACGAGCAGTACTTC. This encodes CSVEDPLAGGPSSYEQYF.

This chain uses TRBV5-6 with TRBJ1-1; 10 positions agree with TRBD1. The germline V gene has CDR1 SGHDT and CDR2 YYEEEE. The V gene end was trimmed by 5 bases and the J gene end by 0 bases; junction bases not matched to a gene: 7. CDR3 length: 16 amino acids. The chain's CDR3 is CASSRDRGIMNTEAFF. The DNA of the CDR3 is TGTGCCAGCAGTCGGGACAGGGGTATAATGAACACTGAAGCTTTCTTT.

The rearrangement uses TRBV29-1 and TRBJ1-2, with a possible D match to TRBD1 (6 bases). CDR1 SQVTM and CDR2 ANQGSEA come from the germline V gene. Trimming shortened V by 6 bases and J by 3 bases, and 17 bases separated the two germline ends. The CDR3 totals 14 residues. The CDR3 protein is CSVISEGVYYGYTF. The CDR3 nucleotides are TGCAGCGTGATCTCCGAGGGGGTTTACTATGGCTACACCTTC.

The CDR3 region has the DNA TGTGCCAGCAGCTTAGGAGCGGTCGCTGGAAACACCATATATTTT. Its translation: CASSLGAVAGNTIYF. J is TRBJ1-3 and V is TRBV13; D uncertain. CDR3 length: 15 residues. Trimming shortened V by 0 bases and J by 2 bases, and 8 bases separated the two germline ends. Germline CDR1 PRHDT, CDR2 FYEKMQ (reference sequence).

The rearrangement joins TRBV19 to TRBJ2-1; D might be TRBD1 (6 bases). The CDR3 is 15 amino acids. Germline CDR1 and CDR2: LNHDA and SQIVND (reference sequence). V lost 6 bases and J 7 bases, leaving 19 bases between the germline ends. Written as DNA, the CDR3 is TGTGCCAGTAGGCACACCATATACAGGGAAAATGAGCAGTTCTTC. Its translation: CASRHTIYRENEQFF.

The J gene is TRBJ2-1, the V gene TRBV4-2, with no clear D. Trimming left V 1 base short and J 5 bases short, with 6 bases between. CDR3 length: 13 residues. Germline V CDR1 and CDR2: LGHNA, YNFKEQ. CDR3 sequence reads: CASSQGTDNEQFF. In DNA, the CDR3 is TGTGCCAGCAGCCAAGGAACGGACAATGAGCAGTTCTTC.

This rearrangement joins TRBV29-1 to TRBJ1-2, with no clear D. Looked up from germline, CDR1 is SQVTM and CDR2 is ANQGSEA. V lost 1 base, J lost 2 bases, and 8 bases lay in between. The CDR3 spans 13 residues. The CDR3 DNA is TGCAGCGTTGAAGGGCACCGCAACTATGGCTACACCTTC. Translated: CSVEGHRNYGYTF.

Note on this clone: The conserved closing phenylalanine or tryptophan is absent in this CDR3, likely reflecting a read error. J is TRBJ2-7 and V is TRBV28; TRBD2 matches at 8 bases. This CDR3 region has 12 residues. With 2 bases clipped from V and 9 bases from J, the junction kept 3 bases outside the gene matches. Germline values: CDR1 MDHEN, CDR2 SYDVKM. The CDR3 sequence is CASSLAGGRQYL. In DNA form, the CDR3 reads TGTGCCAGCAGTTTAGCGGGGGGCCGGCAGTACCTC.

The V gene is TRBV29-1, the J gene TRBJ1-1; no clear D. The CDR3 is 13 residues long. Trimming removed 4 bases at V and 6 bases at J, with 15 bases between. Germline CDR1 reads SQVTM; CDR2 reads ANQGSEA. The CDR3 sequence: CSVAAGSGSEAFF. CDR3 nucleotides: TGCAGCGTTGCCGCGGGGAGTGGGTCTGAAGCTTTCTTT.

The chain joins TRBV18 to TRBJ2-5; TRBD2 matches at 11 bases. Per the germline V gene, CDR1 is KGHSH and CDR2 is LQKENI. V lost 2 bases to trimming and J lost 2 bases; unmatched junction nucleotides: 7. CDR3 length: 17 residues. Written as DNA, the CDR3 is TGTGCCAGCTCACCAGGGACTAGCGGAAGAGAACAAGAGACCCAGTACTTC. Translating it yields CASSPGTSGREQETQYF.

The chain couples TRBV5-1 to TRBJ1-1, with 9 bases that match TRBD1. CDR1 and CDR2 from the germline V gene are SGHRS and YFSETQ. CDR3 length: 14 amino acids. J was trimmed by 2 bases and V by 4 bases; bases with no gene match: 3. The CDR3 sequence: CASSTGQGNTEAFF. The CDR3 bases are TGCGCCAGCAGCACGGGACAGGGTAACACTGAAGCTTTCTTT.